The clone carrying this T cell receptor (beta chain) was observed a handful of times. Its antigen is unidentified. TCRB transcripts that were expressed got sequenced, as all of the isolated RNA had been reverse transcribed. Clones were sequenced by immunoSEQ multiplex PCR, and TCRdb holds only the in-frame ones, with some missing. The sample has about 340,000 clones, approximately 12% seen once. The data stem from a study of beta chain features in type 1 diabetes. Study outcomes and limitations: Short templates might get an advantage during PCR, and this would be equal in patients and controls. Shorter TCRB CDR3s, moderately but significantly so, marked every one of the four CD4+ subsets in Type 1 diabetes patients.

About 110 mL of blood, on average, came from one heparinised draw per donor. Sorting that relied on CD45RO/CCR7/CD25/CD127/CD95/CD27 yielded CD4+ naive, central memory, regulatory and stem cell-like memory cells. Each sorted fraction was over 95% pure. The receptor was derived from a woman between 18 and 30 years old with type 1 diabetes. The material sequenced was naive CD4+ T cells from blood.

CDR3: CASYLAGESTDTQYF. The CDR3 DNA follows: TGTGCCAGTTACCTTGCGGGGGAAAGCACAGATACGCAGTATTTT. The chain recombines TRBV14 with TRBJ2-3; 7 bases map to TRBD2. Losses at the gene ends were 9 bases for V and 0 bases for J; bases not matched to a gene: 9. The CDR3 totals 15 residues. Germline values: CDR1 SGHDN, CDR2 FVKESK. The complete variable domain, with remaining parts taken from reference TRBV14 and TRBJ2-3, reads EAGVTQFPSHSVIEKGQTVTLRCDPISGHDNLYWYRRVMGKEIKFLLHFVKESKQDESGMPNNRFLAERTGGTYSTLKVQPAELEDSGVYFCASYLAGESTDTQYFGPGTRLTVL.